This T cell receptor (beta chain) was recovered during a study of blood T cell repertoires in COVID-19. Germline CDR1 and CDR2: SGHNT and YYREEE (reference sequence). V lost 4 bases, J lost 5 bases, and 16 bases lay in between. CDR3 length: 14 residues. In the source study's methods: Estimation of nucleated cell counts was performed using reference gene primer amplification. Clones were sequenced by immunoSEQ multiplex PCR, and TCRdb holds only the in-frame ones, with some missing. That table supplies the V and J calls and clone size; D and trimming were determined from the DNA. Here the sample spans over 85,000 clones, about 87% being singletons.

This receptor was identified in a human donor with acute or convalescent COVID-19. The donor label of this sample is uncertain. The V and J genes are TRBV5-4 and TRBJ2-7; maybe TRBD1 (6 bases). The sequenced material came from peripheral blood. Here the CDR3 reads CASSTGGRGDEQYF. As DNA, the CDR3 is TGTGCCAGCAGCACCGGTGGCAGGGGCGACGAGCAGTACTTC. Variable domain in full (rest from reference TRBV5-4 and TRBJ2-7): ETGVTQSPTHLIKTRGQQVTLRCSSQSGHNTVSWYQQALGQGPQFIFQYYREEENGRGNFPPRFSGLQFPNYSSELNVNALELDDSALYLCASSTGGRGDEQYFGPGTRLTVT.